This T cell receptor (beta chain) was identified in a study of T cell responses to AZD1222 COVID-19 vaccine (dated by TCRdb to 2020 to 2022). With respect to the entire study: AZD1222 recipients with second doses at about 4 weeks or about 12 weeks were pooled, because spike-specific TCR depth and breadth did not differ between schedules. A total of 233 trial participants underwent TCR sequencing, of whom 200 to 220 received two doses of AZD1222 and some 26 received two doses of the MenACWY control vaccine. Trial participants were enrolled by age into 18-55, 56-69 and 70-plus year subgroups, with roughly 150, 30 and 60 TCR-sequenced participants respectively.

The sample's time point label, in plain terms: baseline before first vaccination. Vaccinee samples were obtained from the UK trials COV001 and COV002, which included a single-blind randomized controlled phase 2/3 trial of AZD1222 (ChAdOx1 nCoV-19) in healthy adults. For TCRbeta chain sequencing, PBMC samples were collected from trial participants at day 0 and at day 28 after the second dose. The CDR3 regions of human TCRbeta chains were analyzed by immunosequencing. As for how the authors treated the data: TCRs in the repertoires were compared against a reference library of SARS-CoV-2-specific TCRs that had been generated with the MIRA antigen-specificity platform. Breadth was defined as the fraction of unique TCRs that were SARS-CoV-2-associated. Depth was defined as the fraction of total T cells that were SARS-CoV-2-associated. Using the MIRA data, each spike-specific TCR was assigned both to the spike region to which the TCR was reactive and to a CD4 or CD8 class. Log10-transformed breadth and depth values were compared by one-way ANOVA with Sidak's multiple comparisons tests. TCRdb took over this immuneACCESS table, retaining in-frame rearrangements with V and J assigned. Such tables are incomplete; in checked studies, under half of the missing clones stem from an unresolved V gene, and the remainder is unexplained. V, J and clone size are taken as reported in that table, and D and trimming were inferred from the DNA itself. Recorded for this sample are fewer than 110,000 clones; about 86% of them occurred a single time. About 1.4% of the sample is in the top ten clones.

A remark on this clone: It lacks a known antigen. Base qualities were left out, and no much larger clone turns up one base away.

What the work shows at the level of the full study, not this receptor alone: Conclusions about previously exposed vaccinees were limited because only a handful of AZD1222 recipients were SARS-CoV-2 seropositive at baseline. After two AZD1222 doses, both the breadth and the depth of spike-specific TCRs were significantly higher than at day 0 and than in MenACWY recipients. The whole spike protein was spanned by vaccine-associated CD4 TCRs, and dominant responses were seen in regions 160-218 and 743-854. In the small 56-69-year group, the increase in depth fell short of significance, most likely because of low power. Most participants were white British and females outnumbered males, and the authors suggested that clonal diversity may have been underestimated. Because no samples from the day 14 peak response were available, repertoires could be characterized only after the peak T cell response. Reportedly, close to half of the unique spike-specific TCRs recognized epitopes lying outside the regions that are mutated in the B.1.351 and B.1.1.7 variants.

Cut back by 3 bases and 4 bases, the V and J ends lie 15 bases apart. CDR1 GTSNPN and CDR2 SVGIG are derived from the germline V gene (reference sequence). Inclusive of the bounding cysteine and phenylalanine, the CDR3 is 14 residues long. Here the CDR3 DNA is all that survives: 42 bases in frame from base 1. This receptor was identified in an adult in good health. The sequencing used peripheral blood, collected on day 0 of AZD1222 vaccination. The receptor chain draws on TRBV30 and TRBJ1-1; the best D guess is TRBD1, with 6 bases matching. CDR3 reads: CAWRNRDRGTEAFF. The DNA sequence is TGTGCCTGGAGGAACAGGGATAGGGGCACTGAAGCTTTCTTT.